The T cell receptor beta chain under discussion was sequenced for a study of blood T cell repertoires in COVID-19. Across the whole study: Acute and convalescent COVID-19 specimens originated in the United States, Italy and Spain.

The germline V gene encodes CDR1 MNHEY and CDR2 SVGAGI. This CDR3 contains 16 residues. V shed 2 bases and J 4 bases; nucleotides not matched to a gene: 10. Original handling: Reference gene primer amplification in the assay estimated nucleated cell counts. Here immunoSEQ multiplex PCR was the method, and the copy in TCRdb shows in-frame clones only, minus some. V, J and clone size are those of that table, while D and trimming were read from the DNA. The sample has tens of thousands of clones, approximately 85% seen once. The TCR sequence derives from a human donor in a cohort sampled during active COVID-19. The sample comprised peripheral blood. The V gene is TRBV6-5, the J gene TRBJ1-1; 7 bases are shared with TRBD1. In nucleotides, the CDR3 is TGTGCCAGCAGTTACACAAGACAGGGTGGTGGCACTGAAGCTTTCTTT. Translated, it gives CASSYTRQGGGTEAFF.